These 27 T cell receptor beta chains originate from one sample sequenced in a study of Tregs in tolerant kidney transplant recipients. Measured with immunoSEQ multiplex PCR; TCRdb has only the in-frame clones, and not every one. In the table there are about 240,000 clones, about four fifths of which are singletons. Sequencing was performed on CD4+ T cells from blood. The receptors come from a human donor in good health.

This chain joins TRBV7-9 and TRBJ2-1; D is uncertain. The V and J ends lost 4 bases and 5 bases respectively, with 15 bases between them. The germline gives CDR1 SEHNR, CDR2 FQNEAQ (reference sequence). The CDR3 is 15 residues long. DNA for the CDR3: TGTGCCAGCAGCTACCTGCAGAGCCAGCACAATGAGCAGTTCTTC. As protein: CASSYLQSQHNEQFF. The variable domain in full, with the rest retrieved from reference TRBV7-9 and TRBJ2-1, is DTGVSQNPRHKITKRGQNVTFRCDPISEHNRLYWYRQTLGQGPEFLTYFQNEAQLEKSRLLSDRFSAERPKGSFSTLEIQRTEQGDSAMYLCASSYLQSQHNEQFFGPGTRLTVL.

The chain combines TRBV6-1 with TRBJ1-1; the D is unclear. Germline V gene sequence: CDR1 MNHNS, CDR2 SASEGT. There are 13 residues in the CDR3. V was shortened by 6 bases and J by 2 bases, with 10 bases between the two germline ends. The CDR3 bases are TGTGCCAGCAGATTACAGAAAAACACTGAAGCTTTCTTT. This gives the protein CASRLQKNTEAFF.

This chain connects TRBV2 to TRBJ1-2; D is unclear. This CDR3 spans 15 amino acids. The germline V gene has CDR1 SNHLY and CDR2 FYNNEI. Trimming shortened V by 5 bases and J by 3 bases, and 16 bases separated the two germline ends. CDR3 in DNA: TGTGCCAGCAGTACACCCAAATTTCGGGACTATGGCTACACCTTC. It yields the protein CASSTPKFRDYGYTF.

The chain recombines TRBV7-6 with TRBJ1-4, with 7 bases fitting TRBD1. The germline V gene has CDR1 SGHVS and CDR2 FNYEAQ. V shed 5 bases, J shed 3 bases, and the junction held 15 bases outside the gene matches. CDR3 length: 18 amino acids. The CDR3 here is CASSQKTRQGLANEKLFF. For the CDR3, the DNA is TGTGCCAGCAGCCAGAAAACTAGACAGGGCTTGGCTAATGAAAAACTGTTTTTT.

The genes are TRBV6-5 and TRBJ1-1, with D perhaps TRBD1 (6 bases). CDR1 is MNHEY and CDR2 is SVGAGI in the germline V gene. The CDR3 is 12 amino acids. The V end lost 0 bases, the J end lost 8 bases, and 7 bases lay between the germline ends. CDR3 in DNA: TGTGCCAGCAGTTACTCGACAGGCGAAGCTTTCTTT. Translated, it gives CASSYSTGEAFF.

The chain recombines TRBV10-3 with TRBJ1-2, with D possibly matching TRBD1 (5 bases). The CDR3 loop spans 15 amino acids. Looked up from germline, CDR1 is ENHRY and CDR2 is SYGVKD. Trimming cost V 0 bases and J 5 bases, with 13 bases left between them. In nucleotides, the CDR3 is TGTGCCATCAGTGAGTCGGAGGGGCGACGGTATGGCTACACCTTC. Translating it yields CAISESEGRRYGYTF.

This chain links TRBV4-1 with TRBJ2-7; D gene uncertain. CDR1 and CDR2 (germline): MGHRA, YSYEKL. The CDR3 runs 13 residues. Trimming stripped 1 base from V and 0 bases from J, with 4 bases between. The CDR3 DNA reads TGCGCCAGCAGCCAAGCGGGCTCCTACGAGCAGTACTTC. It yields the protein CASSQAGSYEQYF.

V and J are TRBV5-1 and TRBJ2-1; 11 bases fit TRBD2. This CDR3 is built from 16 residues. CDR1 is SGHRS, CDR2 YFSETQ, per germline. Trimming took 4 bases from V and 7 from J; bases not matched to a gene: 10. CDR3 region: CASSKSLAGGPNEQFF. CDR3 in DNA: TGCGCCAGCAGCAAAAGTCTAGCGGGGGGCCCTAATGAGCAGTTCTTC.

This clone was observed once. This chain links TRBV2 with TRBJ2-5, with D perhaps being TRBD1 or TRBD2 (5 bases each). CDR1 and CDR2 from the germline V gene are SNHLY and FYNNEI. This CDR3 contains 12 residues. V dropped 8 bases and J dropped 4 bases, with 11 bases sitting between them. Here the CDR3 DNA reads TGTGCCAGCGAGGGGCGAGGAGAGACCCAGTACTTC. Translating it yields CASEGRGETQYF.

The chain has TRBV5-4 and TRBJ2-3; D tentatively fits TRBD1 or TRBD2 (6 bases each). Germline V gives CDR1 SGHNT, CDR2 YYREEE (reference sequence). V dropped 4 bases and J dropped 0 bases, with 18 bases sitting between them. This CDR3 has 17 amino acids. The CDR3 loop is CASSHQWGAPSTDTQYF. The CDR3, as DNA: TGTGCCAGCAGCCACCAATGGGGGGCTCCTAGCACAGATACGCAGTATTTT.

The chain carries TRBV5-1 and TRBJ2-7, with 14 bases identical to TRBD2. V lost 3 bases to trimming and J lost 2 bases; unmatched junction nucleotides: 7. This CDR3 region has 17 residues. Germline lookup yields CDR1 SGHRS and CDR2 YFSETQ. CDR3 nucleotides: TGCGCCAGCAGCTCGGGACTAGCGGGAGTTCCCACCTACGAGCAGTACTTC. Translating it yields CASSSGLAGVPTYEQYF.

Details on this clone: The sample carries other DNA sequences with the same CDR3. This chain links TRBV2 with TRBJ2-7; 7 bases are shared with TRBD1. The CDR3 is 15 amino acids. V gave up 6 bases and J gave up 2 bases; unmatched junction bases: 10. CDR1 is SNHLY and CDR2 is FYNNEI in the germline V gene. The CDR3 DNA sequence: TGTGCCAGCAGGTTTAGTCCGGGACAGCCCTACGAGCAGTACTTC. This translates into CASRFSPGQPYEQYF.

The chain combines TRBV6-5 with TRBJ1-5, with TRBD1 as a possible D gene (5 bases). CDR1 MNHEY and CDR2 SVGAGI come from the germline V gene. With 2 bases removed from V and 6 bases from J, the gap between germline ends came to 17 bases. This CDR3 contains 16 residues. The CDR3 region has the DNA TGTGCCAGCAGTTACCTCCCACGCTCCGGGGCTCAGCCCCAGCATTTT. It is translated as CASSYLPRSGAQPQHF.

V and J are TRBV18 and TRBJ2-3; 14 nucleotides agree with TRBD2. V lost 3 bases, J lost 3 bases, and 2 bases stayed unmatched. The CDR3 consists of 16 residues. Germline V gene lookup returns CDR1 KGHSH and CDR2 LQKENI. This CDR3 is CASSPGLAGGTDTQYF. The CDR3, as DNA: TGTGCCAGCTCACCCGGACTAGCGGGAGGAACAGATACGCAGTATTTT.

V and J are TRBV5-4 and TRBJ2-1, with TRBD2 matching over 10 bases. V trimming: 0 bases; J trimming: 7 bases; junction bases outside the gene matches: 7. CDR3 length equals 16 residues. The germline CDR1 and CDR2 sequences are SGHNT and YYREEE (reference sequence). CDR3 nucleotide sequence: TGTGCCAGCAGCTTGGCCAAGCTAGCGGGAGAGAATGAGCAGTTCTTC. This codes for CASSLAKLAGENEQFF.

V is TRBV6-5 and J is TRBJ1-2; 7 bases line up with TRBD1. Germline CDR1 and CDR2: MNHEY and SVGAGI. The V gene end was trimmed by 5 bases and the J gene end by 3 bases; junction bases not matched to a gene: 6. The CDR3 extends over 14 amino acids. CDR3 sequence reads: CASSPQGRDYGYTF. DNA for the CDR3: TGTGCCAGCAGTCCACAGGGGCGGGACTATGGCTACACCTTC.

In its sample, this clone was seen once. This chain uses TRBV6-5 with TRBJ2-7; 10 nucleotides agree with TRBD1. This CDR3 spans 16 amino acids. Looked up from germline, CDR1 is MNHEY and CDR2 is SVGAGI. The V and J ends lost 6 bases and 2 bases, in that order; junction bases with no gene match: 10. CDR3 coding DNA: TGTGCCAGCAGCTACCCTGACAGGGGGCTTACCTACGAGCAGTACTTC. This codes for CASSYPDRGLTYEQYF.

V and J are TRBV30 and TRBJ2-4; D remains unclear. V was trimmed by 3 bases and J by 1 base, leaving 4 bases between them. The CDR3 spans 12 residues. Germline values: CDR1 GTSNPN, CDR2 SVGIG (reference sequence). This CDR3 reads CAWRGAKNIQYF. CDR3 DNA: TGTGCCTGGAGGGGGGCCAAAAACATTCAGTACTTC.

V gene TRBV10-3 combines with J gene TRBJ2-5; D possibly corresponds to TRBD2 (5 bases). The germline V gene has CDR1 ENHRY and CDR2 SYGVKD. CDR3 size: 16 residues. V was shortened by 2 bases and J by 1 base, with 14 bases between the two germline ends. The DNA for the CDR3 is TGTGCCATCAGTGAGAGGGCGTTGGGGAGCCAAGAGACCCAGTACTTC. Translating gives CAISERALGSQETQYF.

The chain links TRBV7-9 to TRBJ2-1, with 7 bases fitting TRBD2. Trimming took 4 bases from V and 14 from J; bases not matched to a gene: 14. The CDR3 extends over 14 amino acids. Germline-derived CDR1 and CDR2 are SEHNR and FQNEAQ (reference sequence). This chain's CDR3 is CASSWEGSQLKEFF. CDR3 bases: TGTGCCAGCAGCTGGGAGGGGTCGCAGTTGAAGGAGTTCTTC.

This chain connects TRBV10-1 to TRBJ1-2; D is possibly TRBD1 (5 bases). The CDR3 runs 16 residues. Per germline, CDR1 WNHNN and CDR2 SYGVQD (reference sequence). V was clipped by 6 bases and J by 7 bases, with 24 bases between them. The CDR3 region has the DNA TGCGCCAGCAGCGATGCCCCGAGTAGGGGCGGGTTTGGCTACACCTTC. Protein: CASSDAPSRGGFGYTF.

The CDR3 loop reads CASSGFEGGYNEQFF. The DNA for the CDR3 is TGTGCCAGCAGTGGTTTCGAGGGCGGCTACAATGAGCAGTTCTTC. V and J are TRBV2 and TRBJ2-1, with D possibly TRBD2 on 5 matching bases. This CDR3 is 15 amino acids long. CDR1 and CDR2 (germline): SNHLY, FYNNEI. Trimming shortened V by 4 bases and J by 3 bases, and 13 bases separated the two germline ends.

The CDR3 region is CASSSSPLVARRQEQYF. The CDR3 DNA reads TGTGCCAGCAGTTCTTCCCCGTTGGTAGCTAGGAGGCAGGAGCAGTACTTC. The chain joins TRBV27 to TRBJ2-7; weak D call: TRBD2 (5 bases). Trimming cost V 4 bases and J 7 bases, with 26 bases left between them. CDR3 length: 17 residues. CDR1 and CDR2 from the germline V gene are MNHEY and SMNVEV (reference sequence).

The chain links TRBV7-3 to TRBJ2-7, with a possible D match to TRBD1 (5 bases). With 1 base removed from V and 6 bases from J, the gap between germline ends came to 13 bases. The CDR3 has 14 residues. In germline, CDR1 is SGHTA, CDR2 FQGTGA. In nucleotides, the CDR3 is TGTGCCAGCAGCTTAAAGCGCAGGGTTCGCGAGCAGTACTTC. Translated, it gives CASSLKRRVREQYF. The variable domain in full, with the rest retrieved from reference TRBV7-3 and TRBJ2-7, is GAGVSQTPSNKVTEKGKYVELRCDPISGHTALYWYRQSLGQGPEFLIYFQGTGAADDSGLPNDRFFAVRPEGSVSTLKIQRTERGDSAVYLCASSLKRRVREQYFGPGTRLTVT.

The rearrangement links TRBV5-1 to TRBJ1-2; the match to TRBD1 covers 7 bases. The CDR3 consists of 13 residues. CDR1 and CDR2 (germline): SGHRS, YFSETQ. V shed 4 bases and J 8 bases; nucleotides not matched to a gene: 8. CDR3: CASSRDSTRGYTF. The CDR3 nucleotides read TGCGCCAGCAGCCGGGACAGTACTCGAGGCTACACCTTC.

The genes are TRBV2 and TRBJ1-1; TRBD1 matches at 9 bases. V was clipped by 8 bases and J by 11 bases; unmatched bases: 9. The CDR3 contains 12 residues. The germline V gene encodes CDR1 SNHLY and CDR2 FYNNEI. The CDR3 region is CASATGGGVAFF. In nucleotides, the CDR3 is TGTGCCAGCGCGACAGGGGGGGGTGTCGCTTTCTTT.

The chain combines TRBV27 with TRBJ2-7; weak D call: TRBD1 (6 bases). CDR1 and CDR2 from the germline V gene are MNHEY and SMNVEV (reference sequence). The CDR3 has 16 residues. V was pared by 4 bases and J by 2 bases, with 18 bases between. The CDR3 sequence: CASSSTPKTGTYEQYF. CDR3 nucleotides: TGTGCCAGCAGTTCGACGCCCAAGACAGGTACCTACGAGCAGTACTTC.